This passage covers 23 T cell receptor beta chains from one sample sequenced in a study of blood T cells in healthy people across ages. Then a second PCR, running about 7 to 11 cycles, was carried out with a sample-barcoded 5' primer and a J-beta primer mix. MiXCR, applied by TCRdb to the 5' RACE reads, yields one record per CDR3 protein. The profile shows over 1.5 million distinct CDR3 sequences, around 50% of them singletons. The sequencing sample was made of blood. These receptors all stem from a woman aged 40 to 50 in good health.

This chain uses TRBV14 with TRBJ2-7; D is unresolved. The J call may not be correct, given that the DNA end is closer to TRBJ2-5. This CDR3 is built from 13 residues. In germline, CDR1 is SGHDN, CDR2 FVKESK. CDR3 in DNA: TGTGCCAGCAGCCAAGCCCCATATGAGACCCAGTACTTC. Translation: CASSQAPYETQYF.

J is TRBJ2-1 and V is TRBV20-1; 11 positions agree with TRBD2. Germline assignment: CDR1 DFQATT and CDR2 SNEGSKA (reference sequence). After removal of 3 bases from V and 2 bases from J, the junction contained 9 bases not matched to a gene. CDR3 length equals 17 residues. CDR3 amino acids: CSASPSGGPYPYNEQFF. CDR3 nucleotide sequence: TGCAGTGCTAGCCCTAGCGGGGGGCCTTATCCCTACAATGAGCAGTTCTTC.

The table lists this clonotype with a count of one. This chain joins TRBV5-1 and TRBJ1-2, with TRBD1 matching 8 bases. The CDR3 totals 16 residues. V gave up 3 bases and J gave up 7 bases; unmatched junction bases: 14. Per the germline V gene, CDR1 is SGHRS and CDR2 is YFSETQ. The CDR3: CASSSRTGLETGGYTF. CDR3 nucleotide sequence: TGCGCCAGCAGCTCTCGGACAGGGTTAGAGACGGGTGGCTACACCTTC.

As regards this clonotype: Compared with germline, one end of the junction differs, possibly owing to a read error. The rearrangement joins TRBV7-9 to TRBJ2-5; TRBD1 or TRBD2 may be the D gene (5 bases each). The germline gives CDR1 SEHNR, CDR2 FQNEAQ (reference sequence). This CDR3 comprises 16 residues. The CDR3 loop reads CASSLGGWIGQEIQYF. The CDR3 bases are TGTGCCAGCAGCTTAGGGGGGTGGATCGGTCAAGAGATCCAGTACTTC.

The V call is TRBV10-3, the J call TRBJ1-2; TRBD1 matches 11 bases. V was clipped by 2 bases and J by 0 bases; unmatched bases: 5. Germline assignment: CDR1 ENHRY and CDR2 SYGVKD. CDR3 length: 17 amino acids. CDR3 region: CAISERGDRGSNYGYTF. CDR3 coding DNA: TGTGCCATCAGTGAGCGGGGGGACAGGGGGTCTAACTATGGCTACACCTTC.

This clonotype has at least ten counts. This sequence joins TRBV6-2 or TRBV6-3 and TRBJ2-7; 9 bases line up with TRBD2. With V trimmed by 2 bases and J by 3 bases, 2 bases remained unmatched. Germline loops: CDR1 MNHEY, CDR2 SVGEGT. The CDR3 length is 14 residues. The CDR3 nucleotides are TGTGCCAGCAGTTACGGGACTAGCAGCTACGAGCAGTACTTC. It codes for CASSYGTSSYEQYF.

Only a few counts were recorded for this clonotype. The CDR3 is CSGSRGGRGNEQFF. DNA of the CDR3: TGCAGTGGGTCACGGGGGGGCCGCGGGAATGAGCAGTTCTTC. The chain uses TRBV20-1 and TRBJ2-1; 8 bases map to TRBD2. This CDR3 comprises 14 residues. The germline V gene encodes CDR1 DFQATT and CDR2 SNEGSKA (reference sequence). With 7 bases clipped from V and 7 bases from J, the junction kept 12 bases outside the gene matches.

The chain joins TRBV6-1 to TRBJ2-1; TRBD2 matches at 12 bases. The CDR3 runs 16 residues. CDR1 is MNHNS, CDR2 SASEGT, per germline. V was clipped by 4 bases and J by 6 bases; unmatched bases: 7. In nucleotides, the CDR3 is TGTGCCAGCAGTGGGCTAGCGGGGGGGCCAGGCAATGAGCAGTTCTTC. Amino acid sequence: CASSGLAGGPGNEQFF.

Regarding this clonotype: The junction differs from germline at one of its ends, possibly a read error. This sequence joins TRBV2 and TRBJ1-4; the D is unclear. The V gene's germline CDR1 is SNHLY and CDR2 FYNNEI. This CDR3 contains 16 residues. The CDR3 coding sequence is TGTGCCAGCAGTGATTTGAGGGTTGCAACTAAGGAAAAACTGTTTTTT. Protein: CASSDLRVATKEKLFF.

The V and J genes are TRBV7-9 and TRBJ2-4; D is undetermined. V was shortened by 4 bases and J by 0 bases, with 13 bases between the two germline ends. Germline CDR1 SEHNR, CDR2 FQNEAQ (reference sequence). The CDR3 consists of 16 residues. The chain's CDR3 is CASSYSLLLAKNIQYF. DNA for the CDR3: TGTGCCAGCAGCTATAGCTTACTCCTAGCCAAAAACATTCAGTACTTC.

This CDR3 reads CSARIRGLDTQYF. Written as DNA, the CDR3 is TGCAGTGCTAGAATTCGGGGTTTAGATACGCAGTATTTT. The rearrangement uses TRBV20-1 and TRBJ2-3; tentatively, D is TRBD2 (5 bases). V was cut by 2 bases and J by 5 bases, with 11 bases left in between. This CDR3 contains 13 residues. In germline, CDR1 is DFQATT, CDR2 SNEGSKA (reference sequence).

This CDR3 reads CASSDVTGRLTLTRNYGYTF. CDR3 in DNA: TGTGCCAGCAGCGACGTTACGGGTCGCCTCACTTTAACTCGTAACTATGGCTACACCTTC. This rearrangement joins TRBV7-2 to TRBJ1-2; D gene ambiguous. Per the germline V gene, CDR1 is SGHTA and CDR2 is FQGNSA. Trimming shortened V by 5 bases and J by 1 base, and 29 bases separated the two germline ends. This CDR3 is built from 20 residues.

This sequence joins TRBV7-9 and TRBJ2-1; no clear D gene. V lost 5 bases to trimming and J lost 12 bases, with 14 bases between them. Per germline, CDR1 SEHNR and CDR2 FQNEAQ (reference sequence). This CDR3 comprises 12 residues. In DNA, the CDR3 is TGTGCCAGCAGCCCCCCTTTCAAGGGGCAGTTCTTC. Its protein product is CASSPPFKGQFF.

As to this clonotype: The junction departs from germline at one end; a sequencing error may be responsible. This chain uses TRBV7-8 with TRBJ2-1, with D possibly called TRBD1 or TRBD2 (6 bases each). The CDR3 is 15 residues long. The germline CDR1 and CDR2 sequences are SGHVS and FQNEAQ. The CDR3 region is CAGSLRGAGYNEQFF. The CDR3 nucleotides are TGTGCCGGCAGTTTAAGGGGGGCGGGGTACAATGAGCAGTTCTTC.

In this sample, this clonotype turned up a few times. The chain combines TRBV5-6 with TRBJ2-7, with D perhaps matching TRBD1 or TRBD2 (5 bases each). V was pared by 4 bases and J by 2 bases, with 13 bases between. CDR3 size: 14 residues. Per germline, CDR1 SGHDT and CDR2 YYEEEE. The CDR3 is CASSLGTQPYEQYF. The CDR3 DNA reads as TGTGCCAGCAGCCTGGGGACCCAACCCTACGAGCAGTACTTC.

V gene TRBV6-5 combines with J gene TRBJ1-6, with D possibly TRBD1 on 5 matching bases. V lost 4 bases to trimming and J lost 7 bases, with 17 bases between them. In germline, CDR1 is MNHEY, CDR2 SVGAGI. This CDR3 spans 16 amino acids. The DNA for the CDR3 is TGTGCCAGCAGTTCCCCCCGCGGGGGTCTAAATTCACCCCTCCACTTT. This translates into CASSSPRGGLNSPLHF.

The chain has TRBV7-2 and TRBJ1-2; no reliable D call. Germline CDR1 SGHTA, CDR2 FQGNSA. The length of the CDR3 is 13 residues. V lost 1 base and J 6 bases, leaving 9 bases between the germline ends. CDR3 region: CASSLGVSNGYTF. The CDR3 coding sequence is TGTGCCAGCAGCTTAGGGGTTTCTAATGGCTACACCTTC.

This sequence joins TRBV20-1 and TRBJ2-3; 10 bases are shared with TRBD1. This CDR3 is 15 amino acids long. Germline CDR1 and CDR2: DFQATT and SNEGSKA (reference sequence). Trimming cost V 2 bases and J 3 bases; bases outside gene matches: 5. CDR3 amino acids: CSARPDRGRTDTQYF. The DNA for the CDR3 is TGCAGTGCTAGACCCGACAGGGGGCGGACAGATACGCAGTATTTT.

The chain combines TRBV10-3 with TRBJ1-1; no reliable D call. Germline V gene data show CDR1 as ENHRY and CDR2 as SYGVKD. The CDR3 is 15 amino acids. V lost 3 bases to trimming and J lost 0 bases, with 11 bases between them. This chain's CDR3 is CAISDRGTLNTEAFF. As DNA, the CDR3 is TGTGCCATCAGTGATCGAGGCACCTTGAACACTGAAGCTTTCTTT.

This clonotype was detected only a few times. The chain carries TRBV4-1 and TRBJ2-1, with a tentative D call TRBD2 (6 bases). CDR1 and CDR2 (germline): MGHRA, YSYEKL. V gave up 0 bases and J gave up 7 bases, with 10 bases separating them. The CDR3 has 14 amino acids. Here the CDR3 DNA reads TGCGCCAGCAGCCAAGATCCCCGGGGGAATGAGCAGTTCTTC. It is translated as CASSQDPRGNEQFF.

This chain joins TRBV20-1 and TRBJ2-7; D is uncertain. Trimming removed 4 bases from V and 3 bases from J, with 10 bases in between. Germline assignment: CDR1 DFQATT and CDR2 SNEGSKA (reference sequence). The CDR3 extends over 12 amino acids. The CDR3 nucleotides are TGCAGTGCTATCCGGCCTATCTACGAGCAGTACTTC. It codes for CSAIRPIYEQYF.

There are a few counts of this clonotype. V is TRBV4-1 and J is TRBJ1-2; D not certain. Deletions cut 0 bases from V and 1 base from J, with 12 bases between. The CDR3 runs to 16 residues. Germline loops: CDR1 MGHRA, CDR2 YSYEKL. CDR3 sequence (DNA): TGCGCCAGCAGCCAAGATTGGTCAGGCATTAACTATGGCTACACCTTC. Its translation is CASSQDWSGINYGYTF.

This rearrangement joins TRBV29-1 to TRBJ1-1; D is perhaps TRBD1 (5 bases). Trimming took 7 bases from V and 10 from J, leaving 13 bases between them. Germline CDR1 SQVTM, CDR2 ANQGSEA. This CDR3 comprises 10 residues. CDR3 region: CSARGDGAFF. Here the CDR3 DNA reads TGCAGCGCTAGGGGAGACGGAGCTTTCTTT.